This TCR beta chain is drawn from a study of CD8 T cells in ankylosing spondylitis (TCRdb year 2017). With respect to the entire study: To find TCR variants linked to disease, the study profiled T cell receptor beta repertoires in ankylosing spondylitis patients and healthy donors. Samples of peripheral blood were taken, and for ankylosing spondylitis patients, synovial fluid was collected as well. The full study cohort comprised around 25 ankylosing spondylitis patients and around 100 healthy donors.

V loses 4 bases of germline sequence and J loses 8 bases, and the interval between the two ends is 16 bases. Looking up the germline V gene yields CDR1 SGHRS and CDR2 YFSETQ. From cysteine to phenylalanine, the CDR3 is 13 amino acids long. Only the CDR3 DNA stays, 39 bases, in frame from base 1. TCRdb records Illumina HiSeq 2500 as the sequencer. Quantitative 5'-RACE with molecular barcodes was used to prepare TCR beta libraries. In the source study's methods: A new computational method, built on a probabilistic model of VDJ rearrangement, was used to identify disease-linked TCR variants. The public sequencing data were trimmed at Q25 with fastp and processed into clonotypes with MiXCR by TCRdb, which kept only in-frame beta chains. For every CDR3 protein sequence, its rows merge into one entry that carries the most common genes and DNA. The authors' filters were not applied to this entry. The sample data list 500,000 or so distinct CDR3 sequences, and roughly 5.3% of these were observed just once. The ten largest make up 3.5% of the sample.

Overall study outcomes, separate from this receptor: The disease-linked clones were reported as significantly enriched in matched synovial fluid samples from ankylosing spondylitis patients. A TCR beta motif of 7 or 8 highly homologous amino acid variants appeared characteristic of blood from ankylosing spondylitis patients. The disease-linked clones had a CD8+ phenotype and were found at relatively low frequencies in peripheral blood. Some TCR beta motif variants had previously been reported in synovial fluid and blood of reactive arthritis patients, which suggested common disease-initiation mechanisms.

About this clonotype itself: No cognate antigen has been identified for it. Qualities for individual bases were not recorded, and no much larger clone is one base off.

The chain uses TRBV5-1 and TRBJ2-7; TRBD2 is possibly the D segment (6 matching bases). The sample was blood, either unsorted or a sorted T cell fraction (not recorded which). The origin of this receptor is a male donor with ankylosing spondylitis. The CDR3 protein sequence reads: CASSTGLELKQYF. The DNA reads as follows: TGCGCCAGCAGCACGGGACTGGAGCTAAAGCAGTACTTC. Where the CDR3 stops, the reference TRBV5-1 and TRBJ2-7 genes take over; the full variable domain is KAGVTQTPRYLIKTRGQQVTLSCSPISGHRSVSWYQQTPGQGLQFLFEYFSETQRNKGNFPGRFSGRQFSNSRSEMNVSTLELGDSALYLCASSTGLELKQYFGPGTRLTVT.